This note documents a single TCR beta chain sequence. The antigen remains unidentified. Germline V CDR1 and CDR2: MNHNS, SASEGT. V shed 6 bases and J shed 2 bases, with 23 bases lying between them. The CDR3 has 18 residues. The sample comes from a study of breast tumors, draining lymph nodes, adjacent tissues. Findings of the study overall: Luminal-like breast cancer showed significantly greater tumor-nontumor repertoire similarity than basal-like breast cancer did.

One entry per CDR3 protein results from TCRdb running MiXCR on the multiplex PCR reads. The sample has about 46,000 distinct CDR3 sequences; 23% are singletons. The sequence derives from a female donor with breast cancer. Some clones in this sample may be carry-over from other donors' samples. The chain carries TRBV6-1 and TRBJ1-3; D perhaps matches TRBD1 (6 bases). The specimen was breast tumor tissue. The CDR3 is CASRKWGEQGLAGNTIYF. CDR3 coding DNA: TGTGCCAGCAGGAAGTGGGGGGAACAGGGTTTAGCTGGAAACACCATATATTTT.